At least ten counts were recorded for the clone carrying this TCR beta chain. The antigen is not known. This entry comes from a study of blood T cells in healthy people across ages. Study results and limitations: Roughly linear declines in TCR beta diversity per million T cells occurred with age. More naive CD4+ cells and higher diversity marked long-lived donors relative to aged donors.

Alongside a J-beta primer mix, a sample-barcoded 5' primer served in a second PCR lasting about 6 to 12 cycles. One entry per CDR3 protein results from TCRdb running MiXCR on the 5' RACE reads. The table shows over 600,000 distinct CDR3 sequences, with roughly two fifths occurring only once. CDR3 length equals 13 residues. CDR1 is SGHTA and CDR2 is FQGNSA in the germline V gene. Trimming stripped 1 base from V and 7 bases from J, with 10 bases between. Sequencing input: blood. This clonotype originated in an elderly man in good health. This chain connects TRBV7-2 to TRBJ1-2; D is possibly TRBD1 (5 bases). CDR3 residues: CASSLDGRAGYTF. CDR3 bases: TGTGCCAGCAGCTTAGATGGCAGGGCTGGCTACACCTTC. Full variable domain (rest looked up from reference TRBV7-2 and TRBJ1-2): GAGVSQSPSNKVTEKGKDVELRCDPISGHTALYWYRQSLGQGLEFLIYFQGNSAPDKSGLPSDRFSAERTGGSVSTLTIQRTQQEDSAVYLCASSLDGRAGYTFGSGTRLTVV.